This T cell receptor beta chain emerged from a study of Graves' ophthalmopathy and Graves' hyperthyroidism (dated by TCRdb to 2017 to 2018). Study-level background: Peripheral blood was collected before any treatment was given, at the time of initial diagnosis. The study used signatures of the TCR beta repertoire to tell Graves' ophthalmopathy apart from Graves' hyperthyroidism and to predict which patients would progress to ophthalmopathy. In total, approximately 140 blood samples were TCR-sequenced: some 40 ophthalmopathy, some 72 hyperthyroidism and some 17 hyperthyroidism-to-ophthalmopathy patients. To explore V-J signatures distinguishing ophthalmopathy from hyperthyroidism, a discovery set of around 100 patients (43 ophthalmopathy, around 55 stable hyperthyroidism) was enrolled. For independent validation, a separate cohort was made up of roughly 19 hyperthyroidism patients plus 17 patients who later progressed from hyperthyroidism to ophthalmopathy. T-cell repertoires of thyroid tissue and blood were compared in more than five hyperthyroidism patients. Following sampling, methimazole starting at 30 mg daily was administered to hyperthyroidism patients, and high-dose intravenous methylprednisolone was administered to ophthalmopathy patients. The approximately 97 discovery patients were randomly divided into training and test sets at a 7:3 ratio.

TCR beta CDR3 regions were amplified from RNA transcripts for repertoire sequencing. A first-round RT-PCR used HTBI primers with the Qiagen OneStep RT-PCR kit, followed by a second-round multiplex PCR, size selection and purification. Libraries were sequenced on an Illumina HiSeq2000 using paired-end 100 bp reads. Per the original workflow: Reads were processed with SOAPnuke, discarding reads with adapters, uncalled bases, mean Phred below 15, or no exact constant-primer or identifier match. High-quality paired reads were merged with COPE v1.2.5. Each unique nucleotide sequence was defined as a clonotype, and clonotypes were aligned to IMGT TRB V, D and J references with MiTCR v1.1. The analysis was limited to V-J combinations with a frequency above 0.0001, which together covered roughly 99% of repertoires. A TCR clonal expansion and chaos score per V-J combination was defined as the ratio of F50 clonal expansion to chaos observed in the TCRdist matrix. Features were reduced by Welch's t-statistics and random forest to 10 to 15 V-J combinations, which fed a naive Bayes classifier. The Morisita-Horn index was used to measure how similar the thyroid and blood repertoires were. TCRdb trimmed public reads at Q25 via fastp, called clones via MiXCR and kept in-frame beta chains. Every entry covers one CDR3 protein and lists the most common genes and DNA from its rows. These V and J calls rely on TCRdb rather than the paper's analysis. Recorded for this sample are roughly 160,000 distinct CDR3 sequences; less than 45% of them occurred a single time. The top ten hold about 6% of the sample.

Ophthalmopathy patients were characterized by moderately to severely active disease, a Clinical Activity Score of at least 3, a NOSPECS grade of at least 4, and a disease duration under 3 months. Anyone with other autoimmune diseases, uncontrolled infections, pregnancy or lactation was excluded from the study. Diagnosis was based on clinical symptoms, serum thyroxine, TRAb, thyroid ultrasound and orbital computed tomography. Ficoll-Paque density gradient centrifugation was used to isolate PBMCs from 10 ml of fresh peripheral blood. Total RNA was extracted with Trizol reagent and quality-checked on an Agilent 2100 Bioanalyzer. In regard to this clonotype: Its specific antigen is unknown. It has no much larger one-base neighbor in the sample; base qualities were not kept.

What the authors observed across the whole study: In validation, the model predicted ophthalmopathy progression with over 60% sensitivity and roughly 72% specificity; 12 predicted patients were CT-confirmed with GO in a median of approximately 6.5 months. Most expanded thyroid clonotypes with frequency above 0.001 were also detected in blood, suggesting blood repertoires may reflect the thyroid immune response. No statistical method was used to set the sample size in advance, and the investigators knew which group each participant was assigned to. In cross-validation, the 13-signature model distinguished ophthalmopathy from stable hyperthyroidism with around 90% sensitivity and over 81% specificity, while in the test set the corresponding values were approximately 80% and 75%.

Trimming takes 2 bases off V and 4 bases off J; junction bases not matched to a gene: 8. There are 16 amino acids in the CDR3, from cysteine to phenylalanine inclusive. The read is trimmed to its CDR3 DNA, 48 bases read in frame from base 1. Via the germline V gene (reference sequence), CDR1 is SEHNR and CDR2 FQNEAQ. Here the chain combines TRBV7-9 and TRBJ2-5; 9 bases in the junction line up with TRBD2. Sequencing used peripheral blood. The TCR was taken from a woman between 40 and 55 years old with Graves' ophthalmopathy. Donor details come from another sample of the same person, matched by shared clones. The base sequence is TGTGCCAGCAGCTTAACTGGACTAGCGAAGGGAGAGACCCAGTACTTC. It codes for CASSLTGLAKGETQYF.